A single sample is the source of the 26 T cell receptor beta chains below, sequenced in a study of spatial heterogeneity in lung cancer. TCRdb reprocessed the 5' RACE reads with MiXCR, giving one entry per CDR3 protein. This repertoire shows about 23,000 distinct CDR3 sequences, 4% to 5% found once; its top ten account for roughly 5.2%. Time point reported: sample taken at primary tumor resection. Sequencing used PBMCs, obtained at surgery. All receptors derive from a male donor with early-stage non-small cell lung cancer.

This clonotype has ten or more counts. This CDR3 is CATRRGGANEKLFF. In DNA form, the CDR3 reads TGTGCCACCCGCCGGGGTGGGGCTAATGAAAAACTGTTTTTT. J is TRBJ1-4 and V is TRBV19; D ambiguous. This CDR3 comprises 14 residues. V lost 10 bases, J lost 3 bases, and 15 bases lay in between. From germline, CDR1 is LNHDA and CDR2 SQIVND (reference sequence).

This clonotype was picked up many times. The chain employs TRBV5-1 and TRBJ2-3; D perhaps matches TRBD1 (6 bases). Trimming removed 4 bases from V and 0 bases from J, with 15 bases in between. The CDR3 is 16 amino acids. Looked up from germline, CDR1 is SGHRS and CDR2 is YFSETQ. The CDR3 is CASSRFPGQSTDTQYF. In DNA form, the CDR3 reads TGCGCCAGCAGCCGCTTCCCAGGACAGAGCACAGATACGCAGTATTTT.

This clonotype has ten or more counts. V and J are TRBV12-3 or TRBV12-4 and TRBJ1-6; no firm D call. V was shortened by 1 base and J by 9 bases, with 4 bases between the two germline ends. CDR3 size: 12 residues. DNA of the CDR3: TGTGCCAGCAGTTTAGAGGGTTCACCCCTCCACTTT. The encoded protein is CASSLEGSPLHF.

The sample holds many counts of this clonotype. CDR3 sequence: CASSLYRGKEAFF. CDR3 DNA: TGTGCCAGCAGTTTATACAGGGGAAAGGAAGCTTTCTTT. The V gene is TRBV28, the J gene TRBJ1-1; 7 positions agree with TRBD1. This CDR3 contains 13 residues. J was trimmed by 8 bases and V by 1 base; bases with no gene match: 4. Looked up from germline, CDR1 is MDHEN and CDR2 is SYDVKM.

CDR3 bases: TGTGCCAGCAGCGTATCACAATTCTCTGGAAACACCATATATTTT. Translated: CASSVSQFSGNTIYF. This sequence joins TRBV9 and TRBJ1-3; D not certain. The germline gives CDR1 SGDLS, CDR2 YYNGEE. The CDR3 sequence is 15 residues long. V lost 1 base and J 0 bases, leaving 8 bases between the germline ends.

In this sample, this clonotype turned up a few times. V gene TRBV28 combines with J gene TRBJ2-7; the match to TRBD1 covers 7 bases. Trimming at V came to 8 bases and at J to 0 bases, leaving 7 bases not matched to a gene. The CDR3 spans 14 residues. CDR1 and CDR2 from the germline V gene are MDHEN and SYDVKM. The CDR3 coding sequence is TGTGCCAGCGGGATCCGGGACAGCTCCTACGAGCAGTACTTC. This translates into CASGIRDSSYEQYF. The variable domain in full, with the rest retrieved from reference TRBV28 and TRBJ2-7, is DVKVTQSSRYLVKRTGEKVFLECVQDMDHENMFWYRQDPGLGLRLIYFSYDVKMKEKGDIPEGYSVSREKKERFSLILESASTNQTSMYLCASGIRDSSYEQYFGPGTRLTVT.

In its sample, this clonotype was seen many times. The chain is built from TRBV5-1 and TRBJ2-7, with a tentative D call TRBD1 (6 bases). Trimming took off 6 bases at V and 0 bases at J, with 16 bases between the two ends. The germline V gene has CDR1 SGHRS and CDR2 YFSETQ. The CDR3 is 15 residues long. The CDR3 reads CASTPRGRSSYEQYF. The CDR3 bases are TGCGCCAGCACGCCCAGGGGACGGAGCTCCTACGAGCAGTACTTC.

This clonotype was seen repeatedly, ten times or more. This CDR3 reads CASSEAASGGYTQYF. Written as DNA, the CDR3 is TGTGCCAGCAGCGAGGCGGCTAGCGGGGGTTATACGCAGTATTTT. This chain connects TRBV9 to TRBJ2-3; 10 bases match TRBD2. This CDR3 contains 15 residues. Trimming at V came to 3 bases and at J to 7 bases, leaving 8 bases not matched to a gene. Germline CDR1 and CDR2: SGDLS and YYNGEE.

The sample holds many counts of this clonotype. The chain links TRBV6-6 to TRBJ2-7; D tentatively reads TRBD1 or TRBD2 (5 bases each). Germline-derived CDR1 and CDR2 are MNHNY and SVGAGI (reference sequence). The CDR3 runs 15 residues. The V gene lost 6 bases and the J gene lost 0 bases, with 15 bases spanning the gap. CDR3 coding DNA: TGTGCCAGCAGCCCTCGGGACGTCAGCTCCTACGAGCAGTACTTC. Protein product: CASSPRDVSSYEQYF.

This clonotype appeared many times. This CDR3 reads CASSFRDPRTDTQYF. DNA for the CDR3: TGTGCCAGCAGCTTCAGAGACCCCCGCACAGATACGCAGTATTTT. The chain is built from TRBV6-5 and TRBJ2-3; D unresolved. The CDR3 is 15 residues long. From germline, CDR1 is MNHEY and CDR2 SVGAGI. V was clipped by 6 bases and J by 1 base, with 14 bases between them.

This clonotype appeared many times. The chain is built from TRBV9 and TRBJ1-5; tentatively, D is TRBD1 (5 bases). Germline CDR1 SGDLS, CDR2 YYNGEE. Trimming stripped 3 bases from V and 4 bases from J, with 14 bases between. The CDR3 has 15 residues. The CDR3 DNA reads TGTGCCAGCAGCGCTGGAGGGACGGCGAATCAGCCCCAGCATTTT. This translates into CASSAGGTANQPQHF.

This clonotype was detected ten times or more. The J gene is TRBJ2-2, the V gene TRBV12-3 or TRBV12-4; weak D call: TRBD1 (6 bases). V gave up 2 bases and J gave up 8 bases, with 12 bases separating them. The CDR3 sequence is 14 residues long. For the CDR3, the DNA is TGTGCCAGCAGTTTAAGCGACAGGATTGGGGAGCTGTTTTTT. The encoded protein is CASSLSDRIGELFF.

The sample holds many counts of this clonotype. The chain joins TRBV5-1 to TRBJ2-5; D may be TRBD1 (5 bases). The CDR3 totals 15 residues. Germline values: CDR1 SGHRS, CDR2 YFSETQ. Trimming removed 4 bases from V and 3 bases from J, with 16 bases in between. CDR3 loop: CASSLSGSREETQYF. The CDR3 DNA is TGCGCCAGCAGCCTCAGTGGCAGCAGGGAAGAGACCCAGTACTTC.

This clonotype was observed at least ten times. CDR3 protein: CACAAGTGGNEQYF. The CDR3 DNA reads as TGTGCCTGTGCGGCCGGGACAGGGGGAAACGAGCAGTACTTC. J is TRBJ2-7 and V is TRBV30, with 11 bases that match TRBD1. CDR1 is GTSNPN and CDR2 is SVGIG in the germline V gene (reference sequence). V shed 6 bases and J 5 bases; nucleotides not matched to a gene: 9. The CDR3 covers 14 residues.

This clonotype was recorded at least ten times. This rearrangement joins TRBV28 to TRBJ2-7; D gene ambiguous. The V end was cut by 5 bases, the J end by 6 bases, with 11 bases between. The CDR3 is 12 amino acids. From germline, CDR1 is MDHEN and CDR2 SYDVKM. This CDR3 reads CASSSRPREQYF. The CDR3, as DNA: TGTGCCAGCAGTAGTCGCCCCCGCGAGCAGTACTTC.

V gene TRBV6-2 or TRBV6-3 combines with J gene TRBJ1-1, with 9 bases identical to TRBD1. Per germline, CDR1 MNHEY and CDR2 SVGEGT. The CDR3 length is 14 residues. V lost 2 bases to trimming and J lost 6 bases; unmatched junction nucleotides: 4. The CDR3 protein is CASSYGTGRPEAFF. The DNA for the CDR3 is TGTGCCAGCAGTTACGGGACAGGGCGGCCTGAAGCTTTCTTT.

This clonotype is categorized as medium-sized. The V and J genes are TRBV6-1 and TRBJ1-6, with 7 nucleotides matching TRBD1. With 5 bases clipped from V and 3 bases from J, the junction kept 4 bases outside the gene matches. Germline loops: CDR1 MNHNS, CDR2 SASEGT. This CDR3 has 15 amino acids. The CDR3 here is CASSYRDSYNSPLHF. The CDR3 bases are TGTGCCAGCAGTTACCGGGACAGCTATAATTCACCCCTCCACTTT.

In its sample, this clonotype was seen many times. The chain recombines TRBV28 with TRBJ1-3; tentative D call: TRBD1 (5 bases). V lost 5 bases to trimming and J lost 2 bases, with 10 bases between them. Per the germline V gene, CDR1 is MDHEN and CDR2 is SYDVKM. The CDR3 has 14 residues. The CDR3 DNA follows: TGTGCCAGCAGTCCCGGGACTACTGGAAACACCATATATTTT. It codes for CASSPGTTGNTIYF.

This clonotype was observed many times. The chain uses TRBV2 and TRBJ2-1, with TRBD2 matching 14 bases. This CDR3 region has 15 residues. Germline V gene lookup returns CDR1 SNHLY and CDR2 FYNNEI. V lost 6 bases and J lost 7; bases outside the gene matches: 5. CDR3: CASRVRLAGGNEQFF. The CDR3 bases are TGTGCCAGCAGGGTGAGACTAGCGGGGGGGAATGAGCAGTTCTTC.

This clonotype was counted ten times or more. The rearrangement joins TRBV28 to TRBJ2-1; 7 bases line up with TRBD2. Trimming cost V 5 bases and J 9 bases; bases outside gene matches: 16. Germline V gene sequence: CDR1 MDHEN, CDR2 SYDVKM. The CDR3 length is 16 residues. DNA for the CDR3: TGTGCCAGCAGTCCCGGTGGGTCTAGGGAGGGCACTGAGCAGTTCTTC. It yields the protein CASSPGGSREGTEQFF.

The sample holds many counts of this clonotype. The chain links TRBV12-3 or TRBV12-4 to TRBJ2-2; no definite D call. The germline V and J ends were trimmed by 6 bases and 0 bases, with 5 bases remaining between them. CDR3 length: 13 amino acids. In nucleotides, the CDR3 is TGTGCCAGCAGCATAACGAACACCGGGGAGCTGTTTTTT. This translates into CASSITNTGELFF.

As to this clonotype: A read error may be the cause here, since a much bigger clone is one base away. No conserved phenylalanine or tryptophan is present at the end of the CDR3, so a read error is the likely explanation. CDR3 loop: CASSYSQGRTYEQYY. The CDR3 DNA reads as TGTGCCAGCAGTTATTCTCAGGGGCGTACCTACGAGCAGTACTAC. The chain employs TRBV6-2 or TRBV6-3 and TRBJ2-7; D is perhaps TRBD1 (6 bases). The CDR3 sequence is 15 residues long. V dropped 3 bases and J dropped 2 bases, with 14 bases sitting between them. The V gene's germline CDR1 is MNHEY and CDR2 SVGEGT.

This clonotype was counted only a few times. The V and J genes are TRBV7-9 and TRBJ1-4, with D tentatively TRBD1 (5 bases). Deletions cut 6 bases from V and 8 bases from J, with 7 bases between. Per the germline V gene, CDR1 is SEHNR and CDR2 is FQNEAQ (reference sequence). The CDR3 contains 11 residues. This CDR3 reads CASRRGEKLFF. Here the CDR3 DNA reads TGTGCCAGCAGGAGGGGCGAAAAACTGTTTTTT. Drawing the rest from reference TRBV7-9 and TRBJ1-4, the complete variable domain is DTGVSQNPRHKITKRGQNVTFRCDPISEHNRLYWYRQTLGQGPEFLTYFQNEAQLEKSRLLSDRFSAERPKGSFSTLEIQRTEQGDSAMYLCASRRGEKLFFGSGTQLSVL.

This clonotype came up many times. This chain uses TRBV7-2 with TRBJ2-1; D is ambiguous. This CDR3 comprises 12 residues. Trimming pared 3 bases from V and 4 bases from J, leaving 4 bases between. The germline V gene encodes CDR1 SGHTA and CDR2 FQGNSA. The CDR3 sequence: CASSLAYNEQFF. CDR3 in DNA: TGTGCCAGCAGCTTGGCATACAATGAGCAGTTCTTC.

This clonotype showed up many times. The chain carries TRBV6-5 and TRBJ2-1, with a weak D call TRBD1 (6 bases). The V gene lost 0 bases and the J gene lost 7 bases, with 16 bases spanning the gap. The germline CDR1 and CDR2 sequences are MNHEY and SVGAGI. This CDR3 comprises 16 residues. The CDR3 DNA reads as TGTGCCAGCAGTTACTCGGGCAGGGGCCTCGGGAATGAGCAGTTCTTC. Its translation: CASSYSGRGLGNEQFF.

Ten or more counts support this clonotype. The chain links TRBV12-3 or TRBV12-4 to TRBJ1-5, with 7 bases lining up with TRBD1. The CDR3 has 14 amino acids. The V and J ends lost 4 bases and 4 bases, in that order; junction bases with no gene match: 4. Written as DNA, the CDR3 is TGTGCCAGCAGTTCGGACAGGAGAAATCAGCCCCAGCATTTT. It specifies CASSSDRRNQPQHF.